The 20 T cell receptor beta chains presented below share a single source sample, sequenced in a study of beta chain features in type 1 diabetes. Every isolated RNA sample was fully reverse transcribed, so sequencing captured expressed TCRB transcripts. The method was immunoSEQ multiplex PCR; TCRdb's version includes in-frame clones alone and lacks a portion of them. Of 300,000 to 350,000 clones in the sample, approximately 8% are singletons; the top ten hold approximately 0.44%. Sequenced input: central memory CD4+ T cells from blood. These receptors all stem from a woman between 18 and 30 years old in good health.

The chain employs TRBV7-3 and TRBJ2-3; possible D gene TRBD2, 6 bases. Germline-derived CDR1 and CDR2 are SGHTA and FQGTGA. The CDR3 is 13 amino acids. V lost 2 bases to trimming and J lost 4 bases, with 7 bases between them. The CDR3 loop reads CASSLRGSDTQYF. The DNA for the CDR3 is TGTGCCAGCAGCTTACGGGGGTCAGATACGCAGTATTTT.

V is TRBV29-1 and J is TRBJ2-4, with a weak D call TRBD1 (7 bases). Trimming shortened V by 4 bases and J by 1 base, and 14 bases separated the two germline ends. The CDR3 is made up of 15 amino acids. The germline V gene encodes CDR1 SQVTM and CDR2 ANQGSEA. CDR3 DNA: TGCAGCGTTGGGGAGGACAGGCTGGCCAAAAACATTCAGTACTTC. This encodes CSVGEDRLAKNIQYF. Looking up the rest from reference TRBV29-1 and TRBJ2-4 gives the full variable domain: SAVISQKPSRDICQRGTSLTIQCQVDSQVTMMFWYRQQPGQSLTLIATANQGSEATYESGFVIDKFPISRPNLTFSTLTVSNMSPEDSSIYLCSVGEDRLAKNIQYFGAGTRLSVL.

The chain recombines TRBV12-5 with TRBJ1-1, with unresolved D. Germline-derived CDR1 and CDR2 are LGHNT and FRNRAP. The CDR3 loop spans 13 amino acids. Between the trimmed V and J ends, which lost 6 bases and 0 bases, there was a span of 8 bases. The CDR3 nucleotides read TGTGCTAGTGGGGCCAGCATGAACACTGAAGCTTTCTTT. This encodes CASGASMNTEAFF.

The chain joins TRBV7-3 to TRBJ2-7, with D possibly being TRBD2 (6 bases). Germline loops: CDR1 SGHTA, CDR2 FQGTGA. The CDR3 contains 13 residues. Trimming removed 2 bases from V and 3 bases from J, with 8 bases in between. As DNA, the CDR3 is TGTGCCAGCAGCTTATGGGACTTCTACGAGCAGTACTTC. Protein sequence: CASSLWDFYEQYF.

The CDR3 DNA reads as TGTGCCAGCAGTACCCCCTCCGGGACAGGGGTGTTCGGCACAGATACGCAGTATTTT. It translates to CASSTPSGTGVFGTDTQYF. The chain couples TRBV28 to TRBJ2-3; 10 bases map to TRBD1. The germline V gene encodes CDR1 MDHEN and CDR2 SYDVKM. The CDR3 is 19 residues long. V was clipped by 5 bases and J by 1 base; unmatched bases: 15.

This clone has ten or more counts. J is TRBJ1-1 and V is TRBV18, with D unresolved. Germline V gives CDR1 KGHSH, CDR2 LQKENI. The CDR3 is 13 amino acids. The ends were cut back, 7 bases at V and 5 bases at J, with 14 bases in the middle. This chain's CDR3 is CASYPRGGTEAFF. CDR3 sequence (DNA): TGTGCCAGCTACCCCCGGGGTGGGACTGAAGCTTTCTTT.

In this sample, this clone turned up many times. The rearrangement links TRBV5-8 to TRBJ2-7, with unresolved D. V lost 4 bases, J lost 4 bases, and 9 bases lay in between. Germline V lookup: CDR1 SGHTS, CDR2 YDEGEE. The CDR3 runs to 12 residues. CDR3 region: CASSQPPYEQYF. The CDR3 nucleotides read TGTGCCAGCAGCCAGCCCCCGTACGAGCAGTACTTC. Filled out from reference TRBV5-8 and TRBJ2-7, the complete variable domain reads EAGVTQSPTHLIKTRGQQATLRCSPISGHTSVYWYQQALGLGLQFLLWYDEGEERNRGNFPPRFSGRQFPNYSSELNVNALELEDSALYLCASSQPPYEQYFGPGTRLTVT.

This clone appeared a few times. The chain is built from TRBV7-8 and TRBJ2-7; no firm D call. V was shortened by 5 bases and J by 3 bases, with 5 bases between the two germline ends. Germline-derived CDR1 and CDR2 are SGHVS and FQNEAQ. This CDR3 spans 11 amino acids. This CDR3 is CASSRLYEQYF. Written as DNA, the CDR3 is TGTGCCAGCAGCCGGCTCTACGAGCAGTACTTC.

In this sample, this clone turned up many times. This chain links TRBV10-3 with TRBJ2-1, with 10 positions matching TRBD2. This CDR3 spans 12 amino acids. V shed 7 bases, J shed 9 bases, and the junction held 3 bases outside the gene matches. The germline V gene has CDR1 ENHRY and CDR2 SYGVKD. The CDR3 coding sequence is TGTGCCATCACCAGGACTAGCGGTGAGCAGTTCTTC. It yields the protein CAITRTSGEQFF.

As to this clone: One base away lies a much larger clone, so this may be a sequencing read error. The chain joins TRBV7-9 to TRBJ2-3; no clear D gene. Trimming took off 2 bases at V and 4 bases at J, with 4 bases between the two ends. The CDR3 is 12 amino acids. Germline assignment: CDR1 SEHNR and CDR2 FQNEAQ (reference sequence). CDR3 DNA: TGTGCCAGCAGCTTAACGGCAGATACGCAGTATTTT. Residues: CASSLTADTQYF.

The chain combines TRBV6-6 with TRBJ2-2, with D unclear. V lost 5 bases to trimming and J lost 7 bases, with 5 bases between them. CDR1 and CDR2 (germline): MNHNY, SVGAGI (reference sequence). CDR3 length equals 11 residues. The DNA of the CDR3 is TGTGCCAGCAGTGGCGTCGGGGAGCTGTTTTTT. This encodes CASSGVGELFF.

This clone showed up just a few times. The chain employs TRBV7-2 and TRBJ2-5; D unclear. This CDR3 comprises 14 residues. V dropped 1 base and J dropped 4 bases, with 10 bases sitting between them. Germline CDR1 SGHTA, CDR2 FQGNSA. The CDR3, as DNA: TGTGCCAGCAGCTTAGAGGCCAATCGAGAGACCCAGTACTTC. Translated: CASSLEANRETQYF.

This clone was seen more than once but under ten times. The CDR3 nucleotides read TGTGCCAGCAGACGAAACAACCCCTACAATGAGCAGTTCTTC. It codes for CASRRNNPYNEQFF. The rearrangement links TRBV27 to TRBJ2-1; D uncertain. Germline V lookup: CDR1 MNHEY, CDR2 SMNVEV (reference sequence). The length of the CDR3 is 14 residues. V was shortened by 6 bases and J by 2 bases, with 11 bases between the two germline ends.

Regarding this clone: Other DNA sequences in the sample encode the same CDR3. V and J are TRBV5-1 and TRBJ2-5; TRBD2 matches at 10 bases. The CDR3 extends over 15 amino acids. Germline loops: CDR1 SGHRS, CDR2 YFSETQ. J gave up 3 bases and V 0 bases, and 2 bases lay outside the gene matches. This chain's CDR3 is CASSLVTSGKETQYF. For the CDR3, the DNA is TGCGCCAGCAGCTTGGTTACTAGCGGGAAAGAGACCCAGTACTTC.

This clone has only a few counts. This chain links TRBV5-1 with TRBJ2-3; tentative D call: TRBD2 (5 bases). The V gene's germline CDR1 is SGHRS and CDR2 YFSETQ. V shed 1 base and J shed 3 bases, with 12 bases lying between them. The CDR3 contains 15 residues. CDR3 DNA: TGCGCCAGCAGCTTGATGCCGGGCGGGACAGATACGCAGTATTTT. This sequence encodes CASSLMPGGTDTQYF.

This clone occurred a few times. This chain connects TRBV28 to TRBJ1-2; tentative D call: TRBD1 (6 bases). Looked up from germline, CDR1 is MDHEN and CDR2 is SYDVKM. The CDR3 loop spans 13 amino acids. V lost 6 bases and J 6 bases, leaving 14 bases between the germline ends. The CDR3 reads CASSSTGLHGYTF. The CDR3 DNA reads TGTGCCAGCAGCTCCACAGGGTTGCATGGCTACACCTTC.

Only a few counts were recorded for this clone. This chain connects TRBV7-2 to TRBJ2-3; maybe TRBD1 (6 bases). The V gene's germline CDR1 is SGHTA and CDR2 FQGNSA. The CDR3 is 13 residues long. V gave up 10 bases and J gave up 2 bases, with 13 bases separating them. This CDR3 reads CATRRGATDTQYF. The CDR3 DNA follows: TGTGCCACCCGCAGGGGAGCCACAGATACGCAGTATTTT.

This clone was observed a few times. The V gene is TRBV4-2, the J gene TRBJ2-5, with TRBD2 identical over 7 bases. The CDR3 consists of 12 residues. V shed 5 bases, J shed 12 bases, and the junction held 9 bases outside the gene matches. The germline V gene encodes CDR1 LGHNA and CDR2 YNFKEQ. The CDR3 loop is CASSNMGLAEYF. CDR3 in DNA: TGTGCCAGCAGCAATATGGGGCTAGCGGAGTACTTC.

This chain links TRBV7-9 with TRBJ1-1, with 9 nucleotides matching TRBD1. The V and J ends lost 5 bases and 7 bases, in that order; junction bases with no gene match: 8. The CDR3 runs to 14 residues. The V gene's germline CDR1 is SEHNR and CDR2 FQNEAQ (reference sequence). The CDR3 DNA follows: TGTGCCAGCAGCCCGGACAGGGGACGGGGTGAAGCTTTCTTT. Its protein product is CASSPDRGRGEAFF.

The V and J genes are TRBV5-4 and TRBJ2-2; 8 bases line up with TRBD2. Germline CDR1 SGHNT, CDR2 YYREEE (reference sequence). The CDR3 is 17 residues long. The V gene end was trimmed by 0 bases and the J gene end by 5 bases; junction bases not matched to a gene: 9. The CDR3 here is CASSLGPERERTGELFF. The DNA of the CDR3 is TGTGCCAGCAGCTTGGGCCCCGAGCGGGAGAGGACCGGGGAGCTGTTTTTT.